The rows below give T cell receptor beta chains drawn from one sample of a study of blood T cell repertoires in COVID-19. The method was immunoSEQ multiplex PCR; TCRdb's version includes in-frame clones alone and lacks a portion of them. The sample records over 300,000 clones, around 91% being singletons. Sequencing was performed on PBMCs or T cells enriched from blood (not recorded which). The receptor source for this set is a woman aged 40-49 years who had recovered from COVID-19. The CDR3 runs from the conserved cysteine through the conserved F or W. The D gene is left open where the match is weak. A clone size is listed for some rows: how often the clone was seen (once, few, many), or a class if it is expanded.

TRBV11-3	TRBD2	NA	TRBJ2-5	TGTGCCAGCAGCCCCGTGCTAGCGGGCCAAGAGACCCAGTACTTC	CASSPVLAGQETQYF
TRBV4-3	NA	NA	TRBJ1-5	TGCGCCAGCAGCCAGGCGGACAGATTTTATAGCAATCAGCCCCAGCATTTT	CASSQADRFYSNQPQHF
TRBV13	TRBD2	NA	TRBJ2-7	TGTGCCAGCAGCTTCAGGACTAGCGGGCTCTACGAGCAGTACTTC	CASSFRTSGLYEQYF
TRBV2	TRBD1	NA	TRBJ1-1	TGTGCCAGCAGTGAAGCGACAGGGGGGAACACTGAAGCTTTCTTT	CASSEATGGNTEAFF
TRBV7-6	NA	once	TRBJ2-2	TGTGCCAGCAGCTTAGAAATCCGGACAGCCACCGGGGAGCTGTTTTTT	CASSLEIRTATGELFF
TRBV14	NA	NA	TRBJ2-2	TGTGCCAGCAGCCAGAGGAAATCGAACACCGGGGAGCTGTTTTTT	CASSQRKSNTGELFF
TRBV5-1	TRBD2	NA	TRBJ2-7	TGCGCCAGCAGCCCGAGCGGGGGGGCCAAAGGCGAGCAGTACTTC	CASSPSGGAKGEQYF
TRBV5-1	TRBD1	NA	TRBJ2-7	TGCGCCAGCAGCCCCGACAGGGGAATGAGCTCCTACGAGCAGTACTTC	CASSPDRGMSSYEQYF
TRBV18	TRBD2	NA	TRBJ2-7	TGTGCCAGCTCACTTACTAGCGGGAACGAGCAGTACTTC	CASSLTSGNEQYF
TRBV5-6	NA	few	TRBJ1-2	TGTGCCAGCAGCTTGGACCCACGGGATAGCTATGGCTACACCTTC	CASSLDPRDSYGYTF
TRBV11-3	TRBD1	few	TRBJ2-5	TGTGCCAGCAGCTTAGCGGACAGGTTTTCAGAGACCCAGTACTTC	CASSLADRFSETQYF
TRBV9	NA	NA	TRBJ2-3	TGTGCCAGCAGCGGGGGACACTTCACAGATACGCAGTATTTT	CASSGGHFTDTQYF
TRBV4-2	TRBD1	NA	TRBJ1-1	TGTGCCAGCAGCCAAGAATCTCAGGGGGCTAGAGCTGAAGCTTTCTTT	CASSQESQGARAEAFF
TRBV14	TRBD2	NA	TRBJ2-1	TGTGCCAGCAGCCAACCCCCGGGACTAGTTTCCAATGAGCAGTTCTTC	CASSQPPGLVSNEQFF
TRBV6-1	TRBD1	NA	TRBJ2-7	TGTGCCAGCAGTGAGGGACAGGGCCGGGTAGGGCAGTACTTC	CASSEGQGRVGQYF
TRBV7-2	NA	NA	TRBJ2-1	TGTGCCAGCAGCCCGCGAGGCACCTACAATGAGCAGTTCTTC	CASSPRGTYNEQFF
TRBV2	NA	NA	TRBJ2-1	TGTGCCAGCAGTCGGACAGGCGGGGATGAGCAGTTCTTC	CASSRTGGDEQFF
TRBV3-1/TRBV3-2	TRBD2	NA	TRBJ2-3	TGTGCCAGCAGCCAGGTTAGCGGGAGAGTCGGCGATACGCAGTATTTT	CASSQVSGRVGDTQYF
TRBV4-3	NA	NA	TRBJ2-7	TGCGCCAGCAGCCAAGATTTTAGCGTGCCGCAAGGGCAGTACTTC	CASSQDFSVPQGQYF
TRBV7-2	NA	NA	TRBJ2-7	TGTGCCAGCAGCTTAGGGAGAGGTTACGAGCAGTACTTC	CASSLGRGYEQYF
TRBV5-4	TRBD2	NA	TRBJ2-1	TGTGCCAGCAGCCCCACTAGCGGGAAAAGTGAGCAGTTCTTC	CASSPTSGKSEQFF
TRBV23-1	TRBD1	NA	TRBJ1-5	TGCGCCAGCAGTCAATCGTCCCGGGACAGCGGGCATCATAGCAATCAGCCCCAGCATTTT	CASSQSSRDSGHHSNQPQHF
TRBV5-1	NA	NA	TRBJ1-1	TGCGCCAGCAGCGGGGACAAGTGGGGCACTGAAGCTTTCTTT	CASSGDKWGTEAFF
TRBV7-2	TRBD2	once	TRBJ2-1	TGTGCCAGCAGCTTAAGCGGGGGGCAGGGGGATGAGCAGTTCTTC	CASSLSGGQGDEQFF
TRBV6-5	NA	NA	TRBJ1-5	TGTGCCAGCAGTCCCACGGGACTTCAGCCCCAGCATTTT	CASSPTGLQPQHF
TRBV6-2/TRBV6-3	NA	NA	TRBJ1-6	TGTGCCAGCAGTTACTCGCAGACACCCCTCCACTTT	CASSYSQTPLHF
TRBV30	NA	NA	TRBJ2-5	TGTGCCTGGAGTGTAGCCGGACAGAATCAGTACTTC	CAWSVAGQNQYF